The entry below gives a single T cell receptor beta chain sequence along with its context. Its antigen is unknown. The sample holds no much larger clone one base away, and base qualities are not on file. To demonstrate the VDJtools post-analysis software, the study profiled TCR beta repertoires from the peripheral blood of around 13 young patients with multiple sclerosis. The multiple sclerosis patients were children and adolescents ranging in age from roughly 6 to 15 years. CDR1 and CDR2 are drawn from the germline V gene (reference sequence): SGHKS, YYEKEE. At the junction V is shortened by 0 bases and J by 9 bases, with 13 bases in between. The CDR3 spans 14 residues, from the cysteine through the phenylalanine. Just CDR3 DNA is preserved here, 42 bases in frame from base 1. Library creation used PCR. Sequencing was carried out with an Illumina HiSeq 2500. Unique molecular identifiers were incorporated into TCR beta cDNA libraries to reduce PCR and sequencing biases. About 500,000 cDNA molecules were obtained for every 1 to 10 million input T cells, so each molecule roughly corresponded to one T cell. The same protocol used for the earlier healthy control dataset was applied to prepare and sequence the patient libraries. Samples belonging to the same batch were prepared together, multiplexed and sequenced on a shared HiSeq lane. The authors' pipeline ran thus. MIGEC was used to process the raw barcoded reads, and molecular identifier groups with only a single read were discarded before consensus assembly and CDR3 extraction. Clonotype tables were post-analysed with VDJtools, normalizing diversity by down-sampling all datasets to the smallest sample size. Repertoire overlap clustering matched CDR3 amino acid but not nucleotide sequences to correct batch-related cross-sample contamination. TCRdb reworked the public reads: Q25 trimming with fastp, MiXCR clone assembly, productive beta chains retained. Every CDR3 protein is listed once, alongside the most common genes and DNA of its rows. In this record, the V and J calls reflect TCRdb's handling and not the investigators' own analysis. This sample gives 750,000 to 950,000 distinct CDR3 sequences in total; around 53% of them show up just once. 4.6% of the sample comes from the top ten.

The sample is drawn from a study of post-analysis software for immune sequencing data (dated by TCRdb to the mid-2010s). Regarding the complete study: The recorded disease courses included relapsing-remitting, secondary progressive and progressive-relapsing multiple sclerosis, and some patients had no subtype annotation. The patient repertoires were compared against fewer than twelve previously published healthy control repertoires obtained from donors aged 6 to 25 years. A subset of samples was prepared in parallel using single-end sample barcoding, then pooled and co-amplified after Illumina adapter ligation.

Findings and caveats that apply to the study as a whole: When samples were clustered directly using the F measure, samples prepared in the same batch co-clustered strongly, which prompted a batch-effect correction. The control group was slightly older than the multiple sclerosis patient group. Significantly lower normalized Chao1 diversity was found in multiple sclerosis patients than in controls, suggesting substantial peripheral T-cell clonal expansion. Significantly higher frequencies in patients than in controls were found for roughly 5 TRBV segments, including TRBV5-6, TRBV5-1 and TRBV20-1.

Sequenced sample: blood. This sequence uses TRBV5-5 and TRBJ2-1, with no confident D gene call. The TCR comes from a girl aged 10 to 17 with multiple sclerosis. The DNA sequence is given as TGTGCCAGCAGCTTGGGGTTGTGGGGAAGTGAGCAGTTCTTC. The translation is CASSLGLWGSEQFF.